These 10 T cell receptor beta chains originate from one sample sequenced in a study of T cell clonality in common variable immunodeficiency. Regarding the study as a whole: In common variable immunodeficiency, TCR beta chains reportedly carried fewer deletions and N-nucleotide insertions.

Using immunoSEQ multiplex PCR, the repertoire was profiled, and TCRdb retains in-frame clones only, with some absent. This table holds fewer than 30,000 clones with no singletons; the top ten claim around 4%. No antigens are known for them. Sequenced sample: peripheral blood mononuclear cells. The receptor set was obtained from a human donor with common variable immunodeficiency.

This clone was picked up a small number of times. From the germline J gene comes the end of the CDR3, since the read stops 3 residues before it. V is TRBV7-8 and J is TRBJ2-7; D gene unclear. Trimming removed 8 bases from V and 1 base from J, with 15 bases in between. The CDR3 is 14 residues long. Germline lookup yields CDR1 SGHVS and CDR2 FQNEAQ. The CDR3 loop reads CASGPAGHSYEQYF. Partial CDR3 DNA: TGTGCCAGCGGCCCAGCAGGCCATTCCTACGAG.

This clone was detected only a few times. The read falls 3 residues short of the CDR3 end, and the missing part is taken from the germline J gene. The chain is built from TRBV6-2 or TRBV6-3 and TRBJ2-1; D gene uncertain. CDR3 length: 11 residues. V lost 2 bases and J 9 bases, leaving 5 bases between the germline ends. Germline CDR1 MNHEY, CDR2 SVGEGT. The CDR3 is CASSYHGEQFF. The part of the CDR3 DNA that was read is TGTGCCAGCAGTTACCACGGTGAG.

For this clone: The read ends 3 residues shy of where the CDR3 ends; the end is completed using the germline J gene. The rearrangement links TRBV20-1 to TRBJ2-7, with TRBD2 identical over 9 bases. The CDR3 spans 14 residues. Germline loops: CDR1 DFQATT, CDR2 SNEGSKA (reference sequence). The trim removed 1 base at V and 3 bases at J, leaving 4 bases unmatched. The part of the CDR3 DNA that was read is TGCAGTGCTAGAGGGTTTAGCGGGAGCTACGAG. This translates into CSARGFSGSYE. The entire CDR3 is CSARGFSGSYEQYF.

To note about this clone: Sequencing ends 3 residues short of the CDR3 end; the germline J gene provides the rest. The gene calls are TRBV2 and TRBJ1-1; D might be TRBD1 (6 bases). The CDR3 contains 15 residues. Germline loops: CDR1 SNHLY, CDR2 FYNNEI. V lost 10 bases, J lost 5 bases, and 23 bases lay in between. The CDR3 here is CATGTPTLRSTEAFF. Partial CDR3 DNA: TGTGCCACCGGGACACCTACCCTAAGGAGTACTGAA.

In the case of this clone: Read data end 3 residues before the CDR3 end; the end is taken from the germline J gene. The chain employs TRBV30 and TRBJ2-3, with TRBD1 identical over 7 bases. The germline CDR1 and CDR2 sequences are GTSNPN and SVGIG (reference sequence). This CDR3 is built from 14 residues. J lost 0 bases, V lost 4 bases, and 4 bases had no gene match. Partial CDR3 DNA: TGTGCCTGGAACAGGGGCCCGAGCACAGATACG. It codes for CAWNRGPSTDT. The whole CDR3 is CAWNRGPSTDTQYF.

This clone was recorded a few times. One end of the junction varies from germline; a read error may be responsible. The missing CDR3 end, 3 residues past where the read stops, is filled in from the germline J gene. The chain has TRBV7-9 and TRBJ1-6; D is possibly TRBD1 (5 bases). Germline V gene data show CDR1 as SEHNR and CDR2 as FQNEAQ (reference sequence). CDR3 length: 12 amino acids. The sequenced CDR3 bases are TGTTCCAGCAGCCAAGGGGATTCACCC. It codes for CSSSQGDSP. The entire CDR3 sequence reads CSSSQGDSPLHF.

This clone was recorded a few times. The read finishes 3 residues shy of the CDR3 end, and the germline J gene is used to complete it. Within the sample, other DNA sequences also encode this same CDR3. V and J are TRBV18 and TRBJ2-7, with TRBD2 matching over 14 bases. The V and J ends lost 5 bases and 6 bases, in that order; junction bases with no gene match: 6. CDR1 is KGHSH and CDR2 is LQKENI in the germline V gene. CDR3 length: 15 amino acids. The sequenced CDR3 bases are TGTGCCAGCTCAGGAGCCGGGACTAGCGGGAGCGAG. Its protein is CASSGAGTSGSE. From start to end, the CDR3 is CASSGAGTSGSEQYF.

As regards this clone: The observed sequence ends 3 residues before the CDR3 terminus, with the missing tail filled in from the germline J gene. The genes are TRBV6-1 and TRBJ2-5, with a possible D match to TRBD1 (5 bases). Per the germline V gene, CDR1 is MNHNS and CDR2 is SASEGT. This CDR3 is built from 17 residues. The germline V and J ends were trimmed by 0 bases and 4 bases, with 18 bases remaining between them. Incomplete CDR3 DNA: TGTGCCAGCAGTGAAGCGGGGCGACAAATAAGGGGAGAGACC. Translating it yields CASSEAGRQIRGET. From start to end, the CDR3 is CASSEAGRQIRGETQYF.

This clone was observed a handful of times. The CDR3 loop reads CASSIWDSSYEQYF. The covered CDR3 bases are TGTGCCAGTAGTATTTGGGACAGTTCCTACGAG. The chain links TRBV19 to TRBJ2-7, with TRBD1 identical over 7 bases. The CDR3 end is not reached by the read, which stops 3 residues before it; the germline J gene fills it in. The V gene end was trimmed by 3 bases and the J gene end by 1 base; junction bases not matched to a gene: 3. Germline V CDR1 and CDR2: LNHDA, SQIVND (reference sequence). The length of the CDR3 is 14 residues.

To note about this clone: Coverage ceases 3 residues before the CDR3 finishes, and the germline J gene fills in the end. This rearrangement joins TRBV23-1 to TRBJ1-5, with D tentatively TRBD1 (5 bases). TRBV23-1 is filed as an ORF, its function uncertain. V shed 4 bases and J shed 7 bases, with 14 bases lying between them. This CDR3 is 14 amino acids long. CDR3 DNA (partial): TGCGCCAGCAGTCGAGCGCGGACACAGCAGCCC. It yields the protein CASSRARTQQP. The whole CDR3 protein is CASSRARTQQPQHF.